This T cell receptor beta chain was sequenced during a study of T cell responses to AZD1222 COVID-19 vaccine. Comment on this clone: Its matching antigen is unknown.

This CDR3 has 16 amino acids. CDR1 and CDR2 (germline): SGHRS, YFSETQ. With V trimmed by 5 bases and J by 6 bases, 15 bases remained unmatched. Study-wide results and limits: The donor cohort was predominantly white British with a female majority, and clonal diversity may have been underestimated.

Assay used: immunoSEQ multiplex PCR; TCRdb lists only in-frame clones, some missing. The table lists 150,000 to 200,000 clones, 85% to 95% of them singletons. This sequence originates from an adult who received the AZD1222 COVID-19 vaccine. V usage is TRBV5-1 and J usage is TRBJ2-7; 9 nucleotides line up with TRBD1. The sample consisted of peripheral blood, taken 28 days after the second AZD1222 dose. The CDR3 DNA follows: TGCGCCAGCAGTCCCGGGGCCGGGACAGGGAAGGGCGAGCAGTACTTC. It codes for CASSPGAGTGKGEQYF.